One and the same sample provided the 21 T cell receptor beta chains below, sequenced in a study of beta chain features in type 1 diabetes. The study reverse transcribed the entire isolated RNA, so it sequenced expressed TCRB transcripts. Method: immunoSEQ multiplex PCR; TCRdb's copy keeps in-frame clones and lacks some. The sample yields a few hundred thousand clones, around 20% seen once. Sequenced: naive CD4+ T cells from blood. The receptor source for this set is a woman under 30 in good health.

A few counts support this clone. The rearrangement uses TRBV7-9 and TRBJ1-2; weak D call: TRBD1 (5 bases). Germline V gene sequence: CDR1 SEHNR, CDR2 FQNEAQ (reference sequence). The CDR3 covers 17 residues. V lost 5 bases and J 0 bases, leaving 19 bases between the germline ends. CDR3 nucleotide sequence: TGTGCCAGCAGCCGCGGGACTGCCATACAGACTAACTATGGCTACACCTTC. It translates to CASSRGTAIQTNYGYTF.

V is TRBV6-5 and J is TRBJ2-2; D ambiguous. V was shortened by 0 bases and J by 4 bases, with 12 bases between the two germline ends. The V gene's germline CDR1 is MNHEY and CDR2 SVGAGI. The CDR3 consists of 16 residues. The DNA of the CDR3 is TGTGCCAGCAGTTACTCAAGCATCTCGGGCACCGGGGAGCTGTTTTTT. Its translation is CASSYSSISGTGELFF.

The chain carries TRBV7-7 and TRBJ2-5; 9 nucleotides match TRBD2. Germline V gene data show CDR1 as SSHAT and CDR2 as FNYEAQ (reference sequence). The CDR3 covers 14 residues. This CDR3 reads CASAIAGASETQYF. CDR3 sequence (DNA): TGTGCTAGCGCCATAGCGGGAGCATCAGAGACCCAGTACTTC.

This clone has more than one count but fewer than ten. CDR3 loop: CASNQGTSGPYEQYF. The DNA of the CDR3 is TGTGCCAGCAATCAAGGCACTAGCGGTCCCTACGAGCAGTACTTC. The rearrangement links TRBV6-5 to TRBJ2-7; 8 bases are shared with TRBD2. Trimming took 7 bases from V and 2 from J; bases not matched to a gene: 10. This CDR3 has 15 amino acids. Germline V lookup: CDR1 MNHEY, CDR2 SVGAGI.

This clone was found a few times. This chain joins TRBV7-9 and TRBJ1-5; tentative D call: TRBD1 (6 bases). V was shortened by 4 bases and J by 11 bases, with 12 bases between the two germline ends. The germline CDR1 and CDR2 sequences are SEHNR and FQNEAQ (reference sequence). The CDR3 extends over 12 amino acids. The CDR3 DNA follows: TGTGCCAGCAGCTACCTAGAGGGGGCCCAGCATTTT. Protein: CASSYLEGAQHF.

This rearrangement joins TRBV19 to TRBJ2-5, with D unclear. This CDR3 region has 13 residues. Germline V CDR1 and CDR2: LNHDA, SQIVND (reference sequence). V lost 4 bases to trimming and J lost 5 bases, with 11 bases between them. CDR3 DNA sequence: TGTGCCAGTAGTAAAGCCAAACCCGAGACCCAGTACTTC. Translating gives CASSKAKPETQYF. The whole variable domain, filled in from reference TRBV19 and TRBJ2-5, reads DGGITQSPKYLFRKEGQNVTLSCEQNLNHDAMYWYRQDPGQGLRLIYYSQIVNDFQKGDIAEGYSVSREKKESFPLTVTSAQKNPTAFYLCASSKAKPETQYFGPGTRLLVL.

The J gene is TRBJ2-1, the V gene TRBV5-1; 7 bases match TRBD1. J was trimmed by 3 bases and V by 4 bases; bases with no gene match: 4. This CDR3 region has 14 residues. In germline, CDR1 is SGHRS, CDR2 YFSETQ. CDR3 residues: CASSPGQLYNEQFF. CDR3 bases: TGCGCCAGCAGCCCGGGACAGCTCTACAATGAGCAGTTCTTC.

The rearrangement uses TRBV4-1 and TRBJ2-1; 7 bases are shared with TRBD1. This CDR3 is 20 amino acids long. Germline values: CDR1 MGHRA, CDR2 YSYEKL. V shed 0 bases, J shed 0 bases, and the junction held 14 bases outside the gene matches. This chain's CDR3 is CASSQDEGAGFAGSYNEQFF. CDR3 bases: TGCGCCAGCAGCCAAGACGAGGGGGCTGGGTTCGCAGGCTCCTACAATGAGCAGTTCTTC.

The chain recombines TRBV6-1 with TRBJ1-2, with 7 bases matching TRBD1. The J segment lost 4 bases and the V segment lost 4 bases, leaving 6 bases of the junction unmatched. Germline V CDR1 and CDR2: MNHNS, SASEGT. There are 14 residues in the CDR3. The CDR3 DNA follows: TGTGCCAGCAGTGCCCCAGACAGGGTCTATGGCTACACCTTC. The encoded protein is CASSAPDRVYGYTF.

The CDR3 DNA follows: TGCGCCAGCAGCGCGGGACAGGGTGAGAGAAATGAGCAGTTCTTC. This gives the protein CASSAGQGERNEQFF. The rearrangement joins TRBV5-1 to TRBJ2-1, with 9 positions matching TRBD1. V lost 4 bases and J lost 7; bases outside the gene matches: 9. In germline, CDR1 is SGHRS, CDR2 YFSETQ. The CDR3 covers 15 residues.

This clone came up a few times. CDR3 bases: TGCGCCAGCACCCCCGGTAGACAGAGAAAGTTAAATACCAAAAACATTCAGTACTTC. Residues: CASTPGRQRKLNTKNIQYF. The chain uses TRBV23-1 and TRBJ2-4; possible D gene TRBD1, 5 bases. TRBV23-1 is recorded as an ORF, its role being uncertain. V was cut by 7 bases and J by 2 bases, with 27 bases left in between. CDR3 length: 19 amino acids.

This clone has a handful of counts. The chain joins TRBV6-5 to TRBJ1-2, with D hard to call. Trimming took off 0 bases at V and 8 bases at J, with 10 bases between the two ends. This CDR3 region has 13 residues. CDR1 is MNHEY and CDR2 is SVGAGI in the germline V gene. The CDR3 nucleotides read TGTGCCAGCAGTTACTCGACACACGGCGGCTACACCTTC. Translating gives CASSYSTHGGYTF.

This chain links TRBV4-1 with TRBJ2-1; TRBD2 is a possible D gene (6 bases). Trimming removed 4 bases from V and 6 bases from J, with 13 bases in between. This CDR3 has 14 amino acids. The V gene's germline CDR1 is MGHRA and CDR2 YSYEKL. Written as DNA, the CDR3 is TGCGCCAGCAGCCGATCCGGGAGCTTCAATGAGCAGTTCTTC. Translation: CASSRSGSFNEQFF.

The chain joins TRBV11-1 to TRBJ2-1; D not certain. Trimming shortened V by 5 bases and J by 7 bases, and 15 bases separated the two germline ends. This CDR3 region has 14 residues. The germline V gene has CDR1 SGHAT and CDR2 FQDESV (reference sequence). CDR3 bases: TGTGCCAGCAGCCCGACCCTCACAGAGAATGAGCAGTTCTTC. Protein sequence: CASSPTLTENEQFF.

This clone came up a few times. The chain combines TRBV11-2 with TRBJ2-7; D is perhaps TRBD1 (6 bases). CDR1 is SGHAT, CDR2 FQNNGV, per germline. CDR3 size: 14 residues. V was trimmed by 0 bases and J by 6 bases, leaving 12 bases between them. The CDR3 loop is CASSLDQTGGEQYF. CDR3 in DNA: TGTGCCAGCAGCTTAGACCAGACAGGAGGCGAGCAGTACTTC.

This clone was seen only a few times. CDR3 in DNA: TGTGCCAGCTCCTACTCTGAATCCAATCAGCCCCAGCATTTT. This sequence encodes CASSYSESNQPQHF. V is TRBV18 and J is TRBJ1-5; D is ambiguous. CDR1 and CDR2 (germline): KGHSH, LQKENI. V was shortened by 6 bases and J by 3 bases, with 12 bases between the two germline ends. The CDR3 loop spans 14 amino acids.

This clone occurred a few times. The chain combines TRBV5-1 with TRBJ1-3; D is possibly TRBD1 (5 bases). The V end lost 4 bases, the J end lost 4 bases, and 12 bases lay between the germline ends. Germline-derived CDR1 and CDR2 are SGHRS and YFSETQ. This CDR3 is built from 14 residues. The CDR3 region has the DNA TGCGCCAGCAGCGTCCGGGACTTCGGAAACACCATATATTTT. Its protein product is CASSVRDFGNTIYF.

This clone turned up a few times. The chain links TRBV5-6 to TRBJ2-7; 7 nucleotides align to TRBD1. CDR1 is SGHDT and CDR2 is YYEEEE in the germline V gene. V lost 5 bases and J lost 2; bases outside the gene matches: 4. The CDR3 runs to 13 residues. The CDR3 DNA is TGTGCCAGCAGAAGACAGGGAGCCTACGAGCAGTACTTC. Its protein product is CASRRQGAYEQYF.

The V and J genes are TRBV10-3 and TRBJ2-7; TRBD2 agrees at 7 bases. The CDR3 sequence is 14 residues long. The trim removed 5 bases at V and 2 bases at J, leaving 6 bases unmatched. Germline values: CDR1 ENHRY, CDR2 SYGVKD. CDR3 in amino acids: CAISWGRATYEQYF. In nucleotides, the CDR3 is TGTGCCATCAGTTGGGGGAGGGCTACCTACGAGCAGTACTTC.

A few counts support this clone. The CDR3 is CASSDRTNLEAFF. CDR3 nucleotides: TGTGCCAGCAGTGACCGGACAAATCTTGAAGCTTTCTTT. This chain uses TRBV25-1 with TRBJ1-1; D is perhaps TRBD1 (5 bases). V shed 3 bases and J shed 7 bases, with 12 bases lying between them. This CDR3 is built from 13 residues. Germline assignment: CDR1 MGHDK and CDR2 SYGVNS.

The chain joins TRBV18 to TRBJ2-4; 8 nucleotides align to TRBD2. The CDR3 contains 15 residues. CDR1 and CDR2 from the germline V gene are KGHSH and LQKENI. V was clipped by 3 bases and J by 0 bases; unmatched bases: 1. The CDR3 bases are TGTGCCAGCTCACCTAGCGGGACAGCCAAAAACATTCAGTACTTC. Protein: CASSPSGTAKNIQYF.